Included here is one T cell receptor (beta chain) sequence, with context. Its antigen remains unknown. This CDR3 comprises 16 residues. Trimming took off 3 bases at V and 2 bases at J, with 16 bases between the two ends. Germline CDR1 KGHSH, CDR2 LQKENI. The data originate from a study of cytomegalovirus exposure and HLA in healthy donors. Findings and limits, study-wide: Presence/absence analyses assumed roughly uniform sequencing depth across donors, which may not hold. In vitro testing confirmed a few CMV-associated chains as specific for CMV antigens. Later on, an analysis showed TCR association rates differing by HLA locus, with DRB1 the most and HLA-C the fewest.

Amplification used 60 Vbeta primers and 13 Jbeta primers. Sequenced by immunoSEQ multiplex PCR; TCRdb stores in-frame clones only, minus some. The table lists 130,000 or so clones, with under 2.5% in the top ten. Specimen: PBMCs. This clonotype was sampled from a woman under 30 in good health and CMV-seronegative. The chain employs TRBV18 and TRBJ1-2, with a possible D match to TRBD1 (6 bases). The CDR3 DNA sequence: TGTGCCAGCTCACCCGCCGCGGGGGCCGCAAACTATGGCTACACCTTC. Translation: CASSPAAGAANYGYTF. The entire variable domain, with the rest obtained from reference TRBV18 and TRBJ1-2, is as follows: NAGVMQNPRHLVRRRGQEARLRCSPMKGHSHVYWYRQLPEEGLKFMVYLQKENIIDESGMPKERFSAEFPKEGPSILRIQQVVRGDSAAYFCASSPAAGAANYGYTFGSGTRLTVV.